The 24 T cell receptor beta chains listed next were all sequenced from one sample in a study of regulatory T cells in long-lasting Graves disease. CDR3 regions were amplified by Arm-PCR using iRepertoire HTBI primers to build TCR beta libraries. One entry per CDR3 protein, called by TCRdb with MiXCR from the multiplex PCR reads. Of hundreds of thousands of distinct CDR3 sequences listed, approximately 16% are singletons. Regarding time point: newly diagnosed GD, antithyroid drugs for less than 3 months. Construction of the TCR library relied on RNA isolated from PBMCs. These data also formed part of another study, on T cells in Graves' hyperthyroidism and ophthalmopathy.

The sequenced sample was peripheral blood mononuclear cells (PBMCs), obtained at new diagnosis, from a patient treated with antithyroid drugs. The receptors originated from a woman between 25 and 40 years old with Graves disease.

This clonotype occurred many times. The chain links TRBV30 to TRBJ2-1; TRBD2 matches 10 bases. This CDR3 contains 16 residues. Trimming at V came to 4 bases and at J to 4 bases, leaving 10 bases not matched to a gene. Germline CDR1 is GTSNPN and CDR2 is SVGIG (reference sequence). CDR3 sequence (DNA): TGTGCCTGGACTGACAGAGCGGGAGGGATATACAATGAGCAGTTCTTC. It yields the protein CAWTDRAGGIYNEQFF.

This clonotype was recorded only once. One end of the junction does not line up with germline, which may come from a read error. This chain connects TRBV7-9 to TRBJ2-7; D possibly corresponds to TRBD2 (6 bases). Germline loops: CDR1 SEHNR, CDR2 FQNEAQ (reference sequence). This CDR3 has 16 amino acids. The CDR3 reads CASSLVPSAGTYEQYF. CDR3 in DNA: TGCGCCAGCAGCTTGGTCCCTAGCGCGGGTACCTACGAGCAGTACTTC. Based on the CDR3 plus reference TRBV7-9 and TRBJ2-7, the full variable domain is DTGVSQNPRHKITKRGQNVTFRCDPISEHNRLYWYRQTLGQGPEFLTYFQNEAQLEKSRLLSDRFSAERPKGSFSTLEIQRTEQGDSAMYLCASSLVPSAGTYEQYFGPGTRLTVT.

This clonotype occurred many times. The rearrangement links TRBV28 to TRBJ1-6; D not certain. The CDR3 has 12 residues. Looked up from germline, CDR1 is MDHEN and CDR2 is SYDVKM. The V end lost 4 bases, the J end lost 7 bases, and 5 bases lay between the germline ends. The CDR3 loop reads CASSYGNSPLHF. CDR3 DNA: TGTGCCAGCAGTTATGGGAATTCACCCCTCCACTTT.

The sample holds many counts of this clonotype. The CDR3 does not end in the conserved phenylalanine or tryptophan, so this is likely a read error. The CDR3 coding sequence is TGTGCCAGCAGCCTACTAGCGGGAGGCAATGAGCAGTTCCTC. This codes for CASSLLAGGNEQFL. The chain uses TRBV12-3 or TRBV12-4 and TRBJ2-1; 12 bases line up with TRBD2. The CDR3 has 14 amino acids. Trimming at V came to 6 bases and at J to 6 bases, leaving 3 bases not matched to a gene.

DNA for the CDR3: TGCAGTGCTAGCCACTGGGGCGCCTTGGGCACTGAAGCTTTCTTT. It yields the protein CSASHWGALGTEAFF. The chain is built from TRBV20-1 and TRBJ1-1; tentative D call: TRBD1 (5 bases). This CDR3 has 15 amino acids. Between the trimmed V and J ends, which lost 3 bases and 4 bases, there was a span of 18 bases. The germline V gene encodes CDR1 DFQATT and CDR2 SNEGSKA (reference sequence).

This clonotype was seen many times. The V and J genes are TRBV28 and TRBJ1-1; D remains ambiguous. CDR3 length equals 13 residues. Germline-derived CDR1 and CDR2 are MDHEN and SYDVKM. The V gene lost 8 bases and the J gene lost 1 base, with 11 bases spanning the gap. CDR3 region: CASLNGPNTEAFF. CDR3 coding DNA: TGTGCCAGCCTCAACGGACCGAACACTGAAGCTTTCTTT.

This clonotype appeared many times. The chain joins TRBV29-1 to TRBJ2-3; 9 positions match TRBD2. CDR3 length: 14 amino acids. J was trimmed by 5 bases and V by 3 bases; bases with no gene match: 6. Germline V CDR1 and CDR2: SQVTM, ANQGSEA. The CDR3, as DNA: TGCAGCGTTGAGGGCGGGAGGGCCTTAGATACGCAGTATTTT. Its translation is CSVEGGRALDTQYF.

This clonotype appeared many times. This chain joins TRBV3-1 and TRBJ1-1, with TRBD1 identical over 7 bases. The V segment lost 2 bases and the J segment 4 bases; nucleotides outside the gene matches: 4. CDR3 size: 14 residues. Germline V lookup: CDR1 LGHDT, CDR2 YNNKEL (reference sequence). The CDR3 loop is CASSQPTGPTEAFF. The CDR3 region has the DNA TGTGCCAGCAGCCAACCGACAGGGCCCACTGAAGCTTTCTTT.

At least ten counts were recorded for this clonotype. The chain links TRBV7-2 to TRBJ2-2; no reliable D call. The germline CDR1 and CDR2 sequences are SGHTA and FQGNSA. There are 13 residues in the CDR3. Trimming stripped 5 bases from V and 7 bases from J, with 11 bases between. The CDR3: CASSKVVGGELFF. For the CDR3, the DNA is TGTGCCAGCAGCAAGGTTGTGGGCGGGGAGCTGTTTTTT.

The table lists this clonotype with many counts. The CDR3 loop is CASSPRWRDTDTQYF. The CDR3 nucleotides are TGTGCCAGCAGCCCGCGATGGAGGGACACAGATACGCAGTATTTT. This rearrangement joins TRBV3-1 to TRBJ2-3; tentatively, D is TRBD2 (6 bases). V lost 4 bases and J 2 bases, leaving 13 bases between the germline ends. Germline-derived CDR1 and CDR2 are LGHDT and YNNKEL (reference sequence). The length of the CDR3 is 15 residues.

This clonotype was observed a few times. The J gene is TRBJ2-1, the V gene TRBV19, with D possibly being TRBD1 or TRBD2 (6 bases each). V lost 1 base and J lost 0, with 19 bases in between. The germline V gene has CDR1 LNHDA and CDR2 SQIVND (reference sequence). The CDR3 loop spans 19 amino acids. This chain's CDR3 is CASSIAPWGALRSYNEQFF. Here the CDR3 DNA reads TGTGCCAGTAGTATAGCCCCCTGGGGGGCTCTTCGCTCCTACAATGAGCAGTTCTTC.

The chain employs TRBV27 and TRBJ2-1, with TRBD2 matching over 11 bases. The ends lost 3 bases at V and 1 base at J; junction bases unmatched: 5. From germline, CDR1 is MNHEY and CDR2 SMNVEV (reference sequence). The CDR3 sequence is 17 residues long. The CDR3 region is CASSFTGTSGSYNEQFF. In DNA form, the CDR3 reads TGTGCCAGCAGTTTCACCGGGACTAGCGGATCCTACAATGAGCAGTTCTTC.

This clonotype was observed at least ten times. The chain employs TRBV3-1 and TRBJ2-7, with no clear D. Germline values: CDR1 LGHDT, CDR2 YNNKEL (reference sequence). Trimming removed 1 base from V and 2 bases from J, with 12 bases in between. The CDR3 runs 15 residues. The CDR3 here is CASSQVAQETYEQYF. In DNA form, the CDR3 reads TGTGCCAGCAGCCAAGTGGCGCAGGAAACCTACGAGCAGTACTTC.

V and J are TRBV20-1 and TRBJ2-1; 8 bases line up with TRBD2. Germline V gene lookup returns CDR1 DFQATT and CDR2 SNEGSKA (reference sequence). CDR3 size: 14 residues. Trimming removed 4 bases from V and 4 bases from J; junction bases left unmatched: 6. The DNA of the CDR3 is TGCAGTGCTACAATAGCGGGACCATACAATGAGCAGTTCTTC. It yields the protein CSATIAGPYNEQFF.

This clonotype was detected a few times. This chain joins TRBV6-2 or TRBV6-3 and TRBJ2-2; TRBD1 is a possible D gene (5 bases). Trimming cost V 3 bases and J 0 bases, with 11 bases left between them. The CDR3 is 16 residues long. Germline V gene sequence: CDR1 MNHEY, CDR2 SVGEGT. The CDR3 loop is CASSYSGAPNTGELFF. CDR3 bases: TGTGCCAGCAGTTATTCTGGGGCCCCGAACACCGGGGAGCTGTTTTTT.

This clonotype was seen only a few times. This rearrangement joins TRBV24-1 to TRBJ2-1; D might be TRBD2 (6 bases). The germline V gene has CDR1 KGHDR and CDR2 SFDVKD. With 3 bases removed from V and 9 bases from J, the gap between germline ends came to 11 bases. There are 13 residues in the CDR3. CDR3 in amino acids: CATSDQGTSEQFF. The DNA for the CDR3 is TGTGCCACCAGTGATCAAGGGACTTCTGAGCAGTTCTTC.

Notes on this clonotype: One base away lies a much larger clone, so this may be a sequencing read error. This CDR3 is missing its conserved last phenylalanine or tryptophan, likely due to a read error. This chain connects TRBV28 to TRBJ2-3; possibly TRBD1 or TRBD2 for D (5 bases each). Trimming removed 2 bases from V and 1 base from J, with 10 bases in between. Germline-derived CDR1 and CDR2 are MDHEN and SYDVKM. The CDR3 is 15 residues long. CDR3 loop: CASSLPGAGTDTQYL. CDR3 nucleotide sequence: TGTGCCAGCAGTTTACCCGGGGCCGGCACAGATACGCAGTATTTG.

Many counts were recorded for this clonotype. V and J are TRBV15 and TRBJ2-1; possibly TRBD1 or TRBD2 for D (5 bases each). Germline CDR1 reads LNHNV; CDR2 reads YYDKDF (reference sequence). The V and J ends lost 3 bases and 2 bases respectively, with 11 bases between them. The CDR3 totals 15 residues. CDR3 sequence: CATSSEGRAYNEQFF. The CDR3, as DNA: TGTGCCACCAGCAGCGAGGGGCGTGCCTACAATGAGCAGTTCTTC.

The rearrangement links TRBV4-1 to TRBJ2-1; TRBD2 might be the D (7 bases). Germline V gene lookup returns CDR1 MGHRA and CDR2 YSYEKL. V was pared by 2 bases and J by 6 bases, with 17 bases between. CDR3 length: 16 residues. The CDR3 loop is CASSQLGGARSNEQFF. For the CDR3, the DNA is TGCGCCAGCAGCCAACTAGGGGGGGCCCGCAGCAATGAGCAGTTCTTC.

This clonotype has at least ten counts. This chain connects TRBV7-2 to TRBJ2-7, with TRBD2 matching 7 bases. V lost 5 bases and J lost 3; bases outside the gene matches: 7. This CDR3 has 14 residues. Germline values: CDR1 SGHTA, CDR2 FQGNSA. CDR3: CASSPYREDYEQYF. The CDR3 DNA follows: TGTGCCAGCAGCCCCTACCGGGAGGACTACGAGCAGTACTTC.

This clonotype was seen more than once but under ten times. The chain employs TRBV27 and TRBJ2-1; D gene unclear. Germline loops: CDR1 MNHEY, CDR2 SMNVEV (reference sequence). This CDR3 contains 13 residues. Trimming stripped 6 bases from V and 2 bases from J, with 8 bases between. The CDR3 DNA reads TGTGCCAGCAGAGGAGTAGCCTACAATGAGCAGTTCTTC. This sequence encodes CASRGVAYNEQFF.

In regard to this clonotype: A much larger clone lies one base from this, so it may be a read error. This chain links TRBV28 with TRBJ1-1; perhaps TRBD1 as D (6 bases). In germline, CDR1 is MDHEN, CDR2 SYDVKM. CDR3 length equals 14 residues. In DNA form, the CDR3 reads TGTGCCAGCAGTTTACCGGGACACGACACTGAAGCTTCCTTT. The encoded protein is CASSLPGHDTEASF.

The V and J genes are TRBV5-1 and TRBJ2-7; D might be TRBD1 (6 bases). Germline CDR1 and CDR2: SGHRS and YFSETQ. The CDR3 consists of 15 residues. The germline V and J ends were trimmed by 0 bases and 0 bases, with 10 bases remaining between them. In DNA, the CDR3 is TGCGCCAGCAGCTTGGTTGGACAGAGCTCCTACGAGCAGTACTTC. It is translated as CASSLVGQSSYEQYF. The full variable domain, rest sourced from reference TRBV5-1 and TRBJ2-7, is KAGVTQTPRYLIKTRGQQVTLSCSPISGHRSVSWYQQTPGQGLQFLFEYFSETQRNKGNFPGRFSGRQFSNSRSEMNVSTLELGDSALYLCASSLVGQSSYEQYFGPGTRLTVT.

This clonotype occurred many times. The chain links TRBV14 to TRBJ2-1; D may be TRBD2 (6 bases). Trimming removed 4 bases from V and 6 bases from J, with 10 bases in between. Germline loops: CDR1 SGHDN, CDR2 FVKESK. The CDR3 extends over 13 amino acids. CDR3 nucleotide sequence: TGTGCCAGCAGCCGTGGGACTGTCAATGAGCAGTTCTTC. It codes for CASSRGTVNEQFF.